This T cell receptor (beta chain) was sequenced in a study of blood T cell repertoires in COVID-19. Study at large: Sites in the United States, Italy and Spain provided acute and convalescent COVID-19 samples. PBMCs, B-cell-depleted T cells, or T cells provided the cDNA or gDNA that made up the material.

Per the original methods: Estimation of nucleated cell counts was performed using reference gene primer amplification. Method: immunoSEQ multiplex PCR; TCRdb's copy keeps in-frame clones and lacks some. The DNA was the basis for D and trimming; V, J and clone size are from that table. The sample has 200,000 to 300,000 clones; approximately 90% are singletons. The source material was PBMCs or T cells enriched from blood (not recorded which). The source is a woman aged 40 to 55 with acute COVID-19.

The CDR3 DNA is TGTGCCAGCAGCTTAGCGCCTAGCGGGAACACCGGGGAGCTGTTTTTT. Its protein is CASSLAPSGNTGELFF. V usage is TRBV7-8 and J usage is TRBJ2-2; 7 nucleotides line up with TRBD2. The CDR3 is 16 residues long. The trim removed 0 bases at V and 1 base at J, leaving 2 bases unmatched. The germline gives CDR1 SGHVS, CDR2 FQNEAQ.